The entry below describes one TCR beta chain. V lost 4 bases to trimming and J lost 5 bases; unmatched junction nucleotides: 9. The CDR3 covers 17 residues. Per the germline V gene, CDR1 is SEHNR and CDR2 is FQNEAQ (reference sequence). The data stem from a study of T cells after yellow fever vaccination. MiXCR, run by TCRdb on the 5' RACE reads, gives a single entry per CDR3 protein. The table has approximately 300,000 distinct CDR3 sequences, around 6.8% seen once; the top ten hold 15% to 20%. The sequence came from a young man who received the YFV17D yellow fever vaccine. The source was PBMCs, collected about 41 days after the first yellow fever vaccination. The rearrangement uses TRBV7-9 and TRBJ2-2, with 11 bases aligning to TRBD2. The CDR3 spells CASSSRLTSGETGELFF. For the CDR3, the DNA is TGTGCCAGCAGCTCACGATTGACTAGCGGGGAAACCGGGGAGCTGTTTTTT.